This TCR beta chain was obtained from a study of regulatory T cells in long-lasting Graves disease. Overall study: Antithyroid drugs had been taken by newly diagnosed Graves' patients for under 3 months.

The germline V gene has CDR1 GTSNPN and CDR2 SVGIG (reference sequence). The CDR3 length is 15 residues. Deletions cut 0 bases from V and 3 bases from J, with 12 bases between. This sample's time point: newly diagnosed GD, antithyroid drugs for less than 3 months. From PBMCs, RNA was extracted and then used to make the TCR library. Construction of TCR beta libraries relied on iRepertoire HTBI primers and on Arm-PCR targeting CDR3 regions. Using its own MiXCR run on the multiplex PCR reads, TCRdb lists one record per CDR3 protein. The sample lists about 210,000 distinct CDR3 sequences; roughly a fifth were seen once. This same sample was also taken into another study, of T cells in Graves' hyperthyroidism and ophthalmopathy.

The material was peripheral blood mononuclear cells (PBMCs), obtained at new diagnosis, from a patient treated with antithyroid drugs. The clonotype was recovered from a woman in her twenties or thirties with Graves disease. This chain uses TRBV30 with TRBJ1-5; the D gene is possibly TRBD1 (6 bases). DNA of the CDR3: TGTGCCTGGAGTGTCCCGGGGGGCTACAATCAGCCCCAGCATTTT. Translation gives CAWSVPGGYNQPQHF. Complete variable domain (other parts from reference TRBV30 and TRBJ1-5): SQTIHQWPATLVQPVGSPLSLECTVEGTSNPNLYWYRQAAGRGLQLLFYSVGIGQISSEVPQNLSASRPQDRQFILSSKKLLLSDSGFYLCAWSVPGGYNQPQHFGDGTRLSIL.